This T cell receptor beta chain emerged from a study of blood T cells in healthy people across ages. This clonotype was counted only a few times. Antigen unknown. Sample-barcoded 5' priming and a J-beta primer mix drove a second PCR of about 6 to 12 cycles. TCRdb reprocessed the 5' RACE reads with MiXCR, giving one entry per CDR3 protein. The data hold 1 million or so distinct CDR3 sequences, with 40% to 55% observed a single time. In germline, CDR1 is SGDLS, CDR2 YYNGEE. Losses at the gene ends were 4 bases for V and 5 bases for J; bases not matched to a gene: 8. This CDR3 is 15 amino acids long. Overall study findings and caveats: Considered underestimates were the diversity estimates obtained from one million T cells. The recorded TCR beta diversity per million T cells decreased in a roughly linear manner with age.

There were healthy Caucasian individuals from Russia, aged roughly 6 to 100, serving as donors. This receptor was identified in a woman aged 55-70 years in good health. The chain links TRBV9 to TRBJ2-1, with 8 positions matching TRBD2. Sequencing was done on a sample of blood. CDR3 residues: CASSPRAGANNEQFF. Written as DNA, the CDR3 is TGTGCCAGCAGCCCCAGAGCGGGAGCCAACAATGAGCAGTTCTTC.